These T cell receptor beta chains were read from a single sample in a study of CD8 T cells in ankylosing spondylitis. TCRdb ran MiXCR on the 5' RACE reads and lists one entry per CDR3 protein. The sample carries around 390,000 distinct CDR3 sequences, 20% to 25% recorded once. Sequences were obtained from blood, either unsorted or a sorted T cell fraction (not recorded which). The receptors were gathered from a male donor with ankylosing spondylitis. Each CDR3 is given with its conserved first and last residue. A D gene is named only where the DNA matches it firmly. Clone size appears in some rows only: once, few, many, or a class for an expanded clone.

j_gene,d_gene,v_gene,len,abundance,CDR3aa,CDR3nt
TRBJ2-7,NA,TRBV29-1,11,NA,CSGGTAHEQYF,TGCAGCGGCGGGACAGCCCACGAGCAGTACTTC
TRBJ1-4,NA,TRBV6-2/TRBV6-3,14,NA,CASSYSASLEKLFF,TGTGCCAGCAGTTACTCGGCTTCTCTGGAAAAACTGTTTTTT
TRBJ2-1,TRBD1,TRBV27,16,few,CASSTYPGQGVIEQFF,TGTGCCAGCAGTACATACCCGGGACAGGGTGTTATTGAGCAGTTCTTC
TRBJ1-2,NA,TRBV7-8,17,once,CASSSRPGDVMYYGYTF,TGTGCCAGCAGCTCTCGCCCCGGGGACGTGATGTACTATGGCTACACCTTC
TRBJ2-5,NA,TRBV6-2/TRBV6-3,14,few,CASQHRDYQETQYF,TGTGCCAGCCAGCACCGGGACTACCAAGAGACCCAGTACTTC
TRBJ2-1,NA,TRBV15,15,NA,CATRRGGTQDNEQFF,TGTGCCACCAGGAGGGGTGGGACACAGGACAATGAGCAGTTCTTC
TRBJ2-5,NA,TRBV12-5,12,few,CASGPTRETQYF,TGTGCTAGTGGCCCTACCCGGGAGACCCAGTACTTC
TRBJ2-3,TRBD1,TRBV6-5,15,few,CASSLGPTGADTQYF,TGTGCCAGCAGTTTGGGGCCGACAGGGGCAGATACGCAGTATTTT
TRBJ2-1,TRBD2,TRBV7-3,18,few,CASSLRTVLAGGPGEQFF,TGTGCCAGCAGCTTACGGACGGTTCTAGCGGGAGGGCCGGGTGAGCAGTTCTTC
TRBJ2-1,NA,TRBV20-1,13,NA,CSAILEGTNEQFF,TGCAGTGCTATATTAGAGGGAACCAATGAGCAGTTCTTC
TRBJ2-5,NA,TRBV29-1,12,NA,CSGETGHETQYF,TGCAGCGGCGAAACAGGGCATGAGACCCAGTACTTC
TRBJ2-3,NA,TRBV7-3,15,NA,CASSQNAAGTDTQYF,TGTGCCAGCAGCCAAAACGCGGCGGGCACAGATACGCAGTATTTT
TRBJ2-5,NA,TRBV29-1,11,few,CSVALGETQYF,TGCAGCGTTGCCCTGGGTGAGACCCAGTACTTC
TRBJ2-7,NA,TRBV4-2,14,NA,CASSLSRGLNEQYF,TGTGCCAGCAGCCTCAGCAGGGGTTTAAACGAGCAGTACTTC
TRBJ2-3,NA,TRBV20-1,13,few,CSLGAPSTDTQYF,TGCAGTCTTGGGGCGCCTAGCACAGATACGCAGTATTTT
TRBJ2-1,NA,TRBV4-1,12,NA,CASSRRRDEQFF,TGCGCCAGCAGCCGCAGGAGGGATGAGCAGTTCTTC
TRBJ2-2,NA,TRBV6-2/TRBV6-3,15,NA,CASSWIRGPTGELFF,TGTGCCAGCAGCTGGATAAGGGGTCCCACCGGGGAGCTGTTTTTT